The clone carrying this TCR beta chain was counted once. This CDR3 has 15 amino acids. J gave up 1 base and V 4 bases, and 6 bases lay outside the gene matches. Germline V lookup: CDR1 SGHRS, CDR2 YFSETQ. This table comes from immunoSEQ multiplex PCR, and its TCRdb copy is limited to in-frame clones, with some not included. The table shows 100,000 to 120,000 clones, with around four fifths occurring only once. The data were obtained in a study of blood T cell repertoires in COVID-19. The clonotype originates from a woman aged 40 to 49 with acute or convalescent COVID-19. This chain joins TRBV5-1 and TRBJ1-1; 8 nucleotides match TRBD1. The sample comprised peripheral blood. The CDR3 coding sequence is TGCGCCAGCAGCCTGGGGACAGGAGGGAACACTGAAGCTTTCTTT. Encoded protein: CASSLGTGGNTEAFF.